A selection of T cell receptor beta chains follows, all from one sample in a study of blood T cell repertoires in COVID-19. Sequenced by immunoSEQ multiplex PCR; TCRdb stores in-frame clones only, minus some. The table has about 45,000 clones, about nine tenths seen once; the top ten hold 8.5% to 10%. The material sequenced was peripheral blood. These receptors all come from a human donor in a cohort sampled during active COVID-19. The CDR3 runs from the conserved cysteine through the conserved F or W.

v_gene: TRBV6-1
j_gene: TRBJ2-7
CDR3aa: CASSERTSGASYEQYF

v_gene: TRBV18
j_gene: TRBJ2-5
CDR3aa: CASSPFGYAGEETQYF

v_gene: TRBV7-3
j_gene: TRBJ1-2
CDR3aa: CASSLTGAGGYTF

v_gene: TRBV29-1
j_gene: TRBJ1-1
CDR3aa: CSAWTGRNEAFF

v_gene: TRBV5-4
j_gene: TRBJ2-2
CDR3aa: CASSLSRNTGELFF

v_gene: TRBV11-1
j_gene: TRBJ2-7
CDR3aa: CASSFAGYEQYF

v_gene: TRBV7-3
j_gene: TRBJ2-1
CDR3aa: CASSQASGGIYEQFF

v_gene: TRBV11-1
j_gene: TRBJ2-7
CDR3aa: CASSPGWAYEQYF

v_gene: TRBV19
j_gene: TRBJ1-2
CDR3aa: CASRDRNYGYTF

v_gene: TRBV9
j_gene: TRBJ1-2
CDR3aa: CASTSGQEGGYTF

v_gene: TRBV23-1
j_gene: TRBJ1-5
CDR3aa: CASSRSGDQPQHF

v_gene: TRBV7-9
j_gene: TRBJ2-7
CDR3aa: CASSLAREGRHEQYF

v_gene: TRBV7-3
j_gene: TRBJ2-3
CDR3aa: CASSYQAGGRDTQYF

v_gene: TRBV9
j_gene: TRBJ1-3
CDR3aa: CASSVVGTDRNTIYF

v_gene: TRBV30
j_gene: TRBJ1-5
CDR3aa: CAIEQGLNQPQHF

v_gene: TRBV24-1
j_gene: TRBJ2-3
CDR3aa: CATSEGSADTQYF

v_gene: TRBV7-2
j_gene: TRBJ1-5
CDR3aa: CASSPPGVRNQPQHF

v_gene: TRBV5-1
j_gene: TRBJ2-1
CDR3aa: CASSLVGGSSYNEQFF

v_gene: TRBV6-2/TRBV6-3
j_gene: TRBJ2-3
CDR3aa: CASSLPQGARTDTQYF

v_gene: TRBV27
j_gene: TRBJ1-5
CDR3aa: CASSLYLRGPQPQHF

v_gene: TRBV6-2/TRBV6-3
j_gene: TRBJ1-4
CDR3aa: CASSPPADPEEKLFF

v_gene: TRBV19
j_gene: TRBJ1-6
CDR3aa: CASQQGDGSYNSPLHF

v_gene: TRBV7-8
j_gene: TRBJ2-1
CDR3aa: CASSTGTGGFYNEQFF

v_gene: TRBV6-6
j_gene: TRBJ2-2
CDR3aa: CASKARENTGELFF

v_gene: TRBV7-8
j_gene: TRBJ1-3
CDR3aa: CASSRRDRAGNTIYF

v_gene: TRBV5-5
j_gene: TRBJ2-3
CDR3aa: CASSLAPAGGLDTQYF

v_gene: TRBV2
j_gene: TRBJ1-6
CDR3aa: CASRRQGVNSPLHF

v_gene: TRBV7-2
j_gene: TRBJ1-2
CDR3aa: CASSRTGTYGYTF

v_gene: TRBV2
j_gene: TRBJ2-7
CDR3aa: CASSVLESSYEQYF

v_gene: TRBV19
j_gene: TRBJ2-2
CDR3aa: CASSIDSTGELFF

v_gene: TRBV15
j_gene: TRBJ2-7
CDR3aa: CATSRDVPNSGIYEQYF

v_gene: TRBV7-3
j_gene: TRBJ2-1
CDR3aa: CASSPSATSGGNEQFF

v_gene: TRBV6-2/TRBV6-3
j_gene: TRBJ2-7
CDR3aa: CASSHRLATGREAYEQYF

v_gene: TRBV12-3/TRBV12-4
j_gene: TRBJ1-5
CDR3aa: CASSFLRQPQHF

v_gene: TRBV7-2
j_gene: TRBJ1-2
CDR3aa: CASSPRQADYGYTF

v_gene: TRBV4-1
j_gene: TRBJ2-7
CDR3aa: CASSQGTGIYEQYF

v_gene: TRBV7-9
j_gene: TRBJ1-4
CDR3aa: CASTPGVGQGNEKLFF

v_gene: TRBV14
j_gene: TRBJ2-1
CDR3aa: CASSPLLAGGLVEQFF

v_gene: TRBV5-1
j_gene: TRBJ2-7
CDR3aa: CASSFRTGGHEQYF

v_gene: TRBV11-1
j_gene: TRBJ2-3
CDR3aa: CASSLKRGGNHDTQYF

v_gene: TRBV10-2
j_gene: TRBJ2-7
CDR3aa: CASGGDQEEQYF

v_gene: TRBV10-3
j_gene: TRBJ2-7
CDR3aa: CAIATTGYEQYF

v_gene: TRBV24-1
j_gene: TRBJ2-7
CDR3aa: CATSVRGQGSYEQYF

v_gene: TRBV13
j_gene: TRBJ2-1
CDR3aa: CASSLVGAQGIHNEQFF

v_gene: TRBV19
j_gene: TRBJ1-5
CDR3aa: CASSRASQPQHF

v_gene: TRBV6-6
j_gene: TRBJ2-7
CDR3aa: CASRPGQSSYEQYF

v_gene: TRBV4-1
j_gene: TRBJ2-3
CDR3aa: CASSQDWRMEDTDTQYF

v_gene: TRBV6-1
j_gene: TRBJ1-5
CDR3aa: CASSDGSSNQPQHF

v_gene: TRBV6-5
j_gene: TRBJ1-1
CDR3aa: CASSLAPPPSRLF

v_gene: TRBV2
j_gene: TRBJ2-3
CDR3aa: CASSRGTDTQYF

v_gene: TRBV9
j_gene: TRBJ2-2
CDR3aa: CASSVEGALTGELFF

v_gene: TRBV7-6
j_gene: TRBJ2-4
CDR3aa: CASSLLDGGNIQYF

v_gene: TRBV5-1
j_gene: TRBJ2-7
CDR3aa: CASSPQGLLREQYF

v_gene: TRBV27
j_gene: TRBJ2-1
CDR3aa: CATFGINDDNEQFF